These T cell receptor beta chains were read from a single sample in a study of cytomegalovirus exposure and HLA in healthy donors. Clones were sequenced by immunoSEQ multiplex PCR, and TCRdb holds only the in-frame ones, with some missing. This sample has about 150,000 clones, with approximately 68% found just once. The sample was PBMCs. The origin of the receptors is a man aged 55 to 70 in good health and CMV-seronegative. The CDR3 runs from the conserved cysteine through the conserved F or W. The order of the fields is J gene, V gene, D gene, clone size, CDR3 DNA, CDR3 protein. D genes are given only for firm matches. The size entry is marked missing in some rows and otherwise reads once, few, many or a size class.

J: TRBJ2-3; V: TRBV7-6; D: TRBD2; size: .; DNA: TGTGCCAGCAGCTCGTGGACTAGCGGGAGGGCCCAGACAGATACGCAGTATTTT; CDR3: CASSSWTSGRAQTDTQYF
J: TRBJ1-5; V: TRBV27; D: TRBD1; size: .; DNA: TGTGCCAGCAGTCCCGGGACAGGGATACAGCCCCAGCATTTT; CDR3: CASSPGTGIQPQHF
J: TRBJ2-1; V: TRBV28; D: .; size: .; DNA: TGTGCCAGCAGTTTAGAGCGGCCCAATGAGCAGTTCTTC; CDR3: CASSLERPNEQFF
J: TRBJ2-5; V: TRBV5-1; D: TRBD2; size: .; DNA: TGCGCCAGCAGCTTGAATCCGGGAGGAGCGGAGACCCAGTACTTC; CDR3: CASSLNPGGAETQYF
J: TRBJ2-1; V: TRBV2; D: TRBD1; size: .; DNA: TGTGCCAGCAGCGGGGACAGATCCTACAATGAGCAGTTCTTC; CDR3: CASSGDRSYNEQFF
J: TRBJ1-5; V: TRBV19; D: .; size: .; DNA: TGTGCCAGTAGCATGGCCCCCAATCTAGGTCAGCCCCAGCATTTT; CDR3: CASSMAPNLGQPQHF
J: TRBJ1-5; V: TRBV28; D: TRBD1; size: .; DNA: TGTGCCAGCAGTTGGGTAGGGGGCATTGGCAATCAGCCCCAGCATTTT; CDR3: CASSWVGGIGNQPQHF
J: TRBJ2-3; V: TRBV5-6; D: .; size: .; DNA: TGTGCCAGCAGCCCCGCCGGAGGCAGCACAGATACGCAGTATTTT; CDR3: CASSPAGGSTDTQYF
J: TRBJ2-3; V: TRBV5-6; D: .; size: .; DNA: TGTGCCAGCAGCTTGCGGCAGGACACAGATACGCAGTATTTT; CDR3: CASSLRQDTDTQYF
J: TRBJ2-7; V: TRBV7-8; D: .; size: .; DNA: TGTGCCAGCAGCTCCGCCTCGGGGACCTACGAGCAGTACTTC; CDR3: CASSSASGTYEQYF
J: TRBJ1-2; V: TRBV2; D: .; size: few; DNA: TGTGCCAGTCGGCCCTCTCACCAGGGTGGGGGCTACACCTTC; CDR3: CASRPSHQGGGYTF
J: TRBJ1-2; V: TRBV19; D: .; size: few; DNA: TGTGCCAGTAGTATTGGTGTGGCCTATGGCTACACCTTC; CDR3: CASSIGVAYGYTF
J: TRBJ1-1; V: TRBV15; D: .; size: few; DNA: TGTGCCACCAGCAGAGGACTTAGGGAGATGAACACTGAAGCTTTCTTT; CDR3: CATSRGLREMNTEAFF
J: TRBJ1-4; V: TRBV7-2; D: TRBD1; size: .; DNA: TGTGCCAGCAGCTTACGCAGGGGGCAAGAAAAACTGTTTTTT; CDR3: CASSLRRGQEKLFF
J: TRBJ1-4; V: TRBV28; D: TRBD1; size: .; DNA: TGTGCCAGCAGTTTACAATACAGGGGAATGGGTAATGAAAAACTGTTTTTT; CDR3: CASSLQYRGMGNEKLFF
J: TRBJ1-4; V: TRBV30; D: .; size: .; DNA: TGTGCCTGGAGTGTAACCCGGCAGGGAGGTGAAAAACTGTTTTTT; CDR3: CAWSVTRQGGEKLFF
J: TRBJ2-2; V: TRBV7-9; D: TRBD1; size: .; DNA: TGTGCCAGCAGCTCCACAGGGGGCAGAGGTTGGACCGGGGAGCTGTTTTTT; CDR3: CASSSTGGRGWTGELFF
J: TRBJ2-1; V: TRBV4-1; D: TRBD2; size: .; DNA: TGCGCCAGCAGCCAAGAAGGCGGGAGAATTCTCAATGAGCAGTTCTTC; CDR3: CASSQEGGRILNEQFF
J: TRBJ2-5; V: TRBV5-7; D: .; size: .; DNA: TGTGCCAGCAGCTTCCCCCCGGGCAGGAAGGGGCTCCAAGAGACCCAGTACTTC; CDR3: CASSFPPGRKGLQETQYF
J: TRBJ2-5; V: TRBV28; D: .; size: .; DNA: TGTGCCAGCAGCCACCCTGACAGAGAAGAGACCCAGTACTTC; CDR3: CASSHPDREETQYF
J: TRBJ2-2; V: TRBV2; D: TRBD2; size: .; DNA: TGTGCCACCGCGGGACTAGCGTCCACCGGGGAGCTGTTTTTT; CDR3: CATAGLASTGELFF
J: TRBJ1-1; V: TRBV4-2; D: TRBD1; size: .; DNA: TGTGCCAGCAGCCAAGTCGGGGCAGGGGGCACTGAAGCTTTCTTT; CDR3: CASSQVGAGGTEAFF
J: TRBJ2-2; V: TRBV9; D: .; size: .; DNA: TGTGCCAGCAGCGTAGCAGGTTCTACCGGGGAGCTGTTTTTT; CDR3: CASSVAGSTGELFF
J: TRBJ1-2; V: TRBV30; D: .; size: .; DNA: TGTGCCTGGGAACCAGAACAGGGACGGAGGTATGGCTACACCTTC; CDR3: CAWEPEQGRRYGYTF
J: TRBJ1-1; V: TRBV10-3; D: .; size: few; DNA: TGTGCCATCAGTGAGACAGTTATGAACACTGAAGCTTTCTTT; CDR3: CAISETVMNTEAFF
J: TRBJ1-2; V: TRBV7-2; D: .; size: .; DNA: TGTGCCAGCAGCTTACACAGGGAGGGGGATGGCTACACCTTC; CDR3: CASSLHREGDGYTF
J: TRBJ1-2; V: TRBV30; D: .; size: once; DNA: TGTGCCTGGACCCCGAACTATGGCTACACCTTC; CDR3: CAWTPNYGYTF
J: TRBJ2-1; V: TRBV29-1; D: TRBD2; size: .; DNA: TGCAGCGTCAATAGACTAGCGGGGTCCTACAATGAGCAGTTCTTC; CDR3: CSVNRLAGSYNEQFF
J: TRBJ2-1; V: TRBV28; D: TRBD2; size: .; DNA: TGTGCCTCTCAGGCGAGTCTAGCGGGAGGCGATGAGCAGTTCTTC; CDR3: CASQASLAGGDEQFF
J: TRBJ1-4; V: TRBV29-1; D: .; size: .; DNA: TGCAGCGCCCGGGGGGATTATAATGAAAAACTGTTTTTT; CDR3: CSARGDYNEKLFF
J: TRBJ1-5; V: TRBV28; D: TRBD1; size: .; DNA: TGTGCCAGCAGGCGAGGGGACAGGGCGAATCAGCCCCAGCATTTT; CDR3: CASRRGDRANQPQHF
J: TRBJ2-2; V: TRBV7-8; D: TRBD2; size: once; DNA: TGTGCCAGCAGCGTTAGCGGGGGCCTCCCCACCGGGGAGCTGTTTTTT; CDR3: CASSVSGGLPTGELFF
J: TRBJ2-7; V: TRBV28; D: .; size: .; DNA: TGTGCCAGCAGGCGACAGGTTCTTACCTACGAGCAGTACTTC; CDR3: CASRRQVLTYEQYF
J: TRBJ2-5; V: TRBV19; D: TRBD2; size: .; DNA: TGTGCCAGTAGGGGACTCGCGGGAGCAGAGACCCAGTACTTC; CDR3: CASRGLAGAETQYF
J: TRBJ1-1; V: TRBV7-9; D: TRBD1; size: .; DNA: TGTGCCAGCAGCTCTCAAGGGGGCGCGGGAAACACTGAAGCTTTCTTT; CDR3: CASSSQGGAGNTEAFF
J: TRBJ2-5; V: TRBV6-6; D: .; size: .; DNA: TGTGCCAGCACCCTGCAGGATCAAGAGACCCAGTACTTC; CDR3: CASTLQDQETQYF
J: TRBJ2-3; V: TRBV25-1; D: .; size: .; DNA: TGTGCCAGCAGTGAGTCGACAGCTAGCACAGATACGCAGTATTTT; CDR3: CASSESTASTDTQYF
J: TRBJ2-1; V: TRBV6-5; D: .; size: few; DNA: TGTGCCAGCAGTTACGGGGGTGCGGGACCCTACAATGAGCAGTTCTTC; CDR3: CASSYGGAGPYNEQFF
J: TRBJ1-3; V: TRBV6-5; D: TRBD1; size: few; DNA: TGTGCCAGTCGACAGGGGGTCTCTGGAAACACCATATATTTT; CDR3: CASRQGVSGNTIYF
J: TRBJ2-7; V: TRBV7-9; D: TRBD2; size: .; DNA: TGTGCCAGCAGCTTAGTCGGGAAGGGAGGGCCCGAGCAGTACTTC; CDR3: CASSLVGKGGPEQYF
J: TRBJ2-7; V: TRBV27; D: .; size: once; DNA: TGTGCCAAGACAGTAGCCTACGAGCAGTACTTC; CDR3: CAKTVAYEQYF
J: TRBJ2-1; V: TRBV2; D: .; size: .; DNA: TGTGCCAGCAGTGAGGGGCCATACAATGAGCAGTTCTTC; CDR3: CASSEGPYNEQFF
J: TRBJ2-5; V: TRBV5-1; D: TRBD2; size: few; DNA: TGCGCCAGCAGCTTCGGGTCCAGATCACTAGCGGAGCGAGAGACCCAGTACTTC; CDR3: CASSFGSRSLAERETQYF
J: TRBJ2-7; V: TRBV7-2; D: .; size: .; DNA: TGTGCCAGCAGCTTAGCGGTTCCCGGGTTTCCGAAGTACTTC; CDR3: CASSLAVPGFPKYF
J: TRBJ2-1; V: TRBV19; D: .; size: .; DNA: TGTGCCAGTAGTATAGAGTCAAGCGGGTACTACAATGAGCAGTTCTTC; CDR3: CASSIESSGYYNEQFF
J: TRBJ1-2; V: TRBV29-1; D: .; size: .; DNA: TGCAGCGTTGAAGGAGGGTGGGGATATGGCTACACCTTC; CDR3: CSVEGGWGYGYTF
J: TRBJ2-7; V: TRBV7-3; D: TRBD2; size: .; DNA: TGTGCCAGCAGCTTAACTGCTAGCGGAGCCTACGAGCAGTACTTC; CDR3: CASSLTASGAYEQYF
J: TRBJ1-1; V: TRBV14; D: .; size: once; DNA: TGTGCCAGCAGCCAACGCCAGGTCTTGATGAACACTGAAGCTTTCTTT; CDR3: CASSQRQVLMNTEAFF
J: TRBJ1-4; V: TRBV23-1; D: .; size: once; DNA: TGCGCCAGCAGTCAATCATCAGCTAATGAAAAACTGTTTTTT; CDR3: CASSQSSANEKLFF
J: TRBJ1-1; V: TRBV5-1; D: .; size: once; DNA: TGCGCCAGCCGGATCGCGGGGAGGACTGAAGCTTTCTTT; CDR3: CASRIAGRTEAFF
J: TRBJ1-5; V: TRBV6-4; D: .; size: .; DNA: TGTGCCAGCAGTGAACAGGGCAATCAGCCCCAGCATTTT; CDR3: CASSEQGNQPQHF
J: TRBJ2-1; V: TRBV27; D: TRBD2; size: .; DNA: TGTGCCAGCACCCCTAGCGGGAGGGCCTCCAATGAGCAGTTCTTC; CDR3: CASTPSGRASNEQFF